These 23 T cell receptor beta chains were all obtained from the same sample, sequenced in a study of vaccination effects on CD4 cells after COVID-19. Measured with immunoSEQ multiplex PCR; TCRdb has only the in-frame clones, and not every one. The sample has around 24,000 clones; just under 75% are singletons. Within the ViraFEST assay, antigen-specific CD4+ T cells underwent expansion with viral peptide pools prior to sequencing. When 10 to 11 days of culture had elapsed, CD4+ T cells were isolated. Vaccinated recipients, who were negative for nucleocapsid antibodies, had no history of SARS-CoV-2 infection. These receptors have no identified antigens. Sample: CD4+ T cells from PBMCs cultured with SARS-CoV-2 spike peptides, taken before COVID-19 vaccination. All receptors come from a human donor who received a COVID-19 vaccine.

The rearrangement joins TRBV5-4 to TRBJ2-3, with unresolved D. Germline CDR1 SGHNT, CDR2 YYREEE (reference sequence). CDR3 length: 14 residues. V lost 4 bases and J lost 9, with 18 bases in between. CDR3 residues: CASSSASSDGTQYF. Written as DNA, the CDR3 is TGTGCCAGCAGCAGCGCTAGTAGTGATGGAACGCAGTATTTT.

This chain joins TRBV4-1 and TRBJ2-1, with D possibly matching TRBD2 (6 bases). The CDR3 spans 17 residues. The V gene's germline CDR1 is MGHRA and CDR2 YSYEKL. V was cut by 1 base and J by 0 bases, with 13 bases left in between. For the CDR3, the DNA is TGCGCCAGCAGCCAAGTAGGATTAGCGGCCTCCTACAATGAGCAGTTCTTC. Translating gives CASSQVGLAASYNEQFF.

The rearrangement uses TRBV6-5 and TRBJ1-1; D not resolved. V gave up 7 bases and J gave up 0 bases, with 9 bases separating them. CDR1 is MNHEY, CDR2 SVGAGI, per germline. CDR3 size: 13 residues. CDR3 sequence: CASTLALNTEAFF. CDR3 coding DNA: TGTGCCAGCACCCTAGCCCTGAACACTGAAGCTTTCTTT.

This clone is labeled medium-sized. The chain joins TRBV19 to TRBJ2-1, with 8 bases identical to TRBD2. Germline V CDR1 and CDR2: LNHDA, SQIVND (reference sequence). V gave up 0 bases and J gave up 4 bases; unmatched junction bases: 8. This CDR3 contains 17 residues. The CDR3 sequence: CASSIEGREGVYNEQFF. In DNA form, the CDR3 reads TGTGCCAGTAGTATAGAAGGACGGGAGGGTGTGTACAATGAGCAGTTCTTC.

This chain joins TRBV24-1 and TRBJ2-2; D not resolved. This CDR3 is built from 15 residues. Germline V lookup: CDR1 KGHDR, CDR2 SFDVKD. Trimming left V 2 bases short and J 7 bases short, with 13 bases between. The DNA of the CDR3 is TGTGCCACCAGTGATTCGGCAGTTTTGGGCGGGGAGCTGTTTTTT. It encodes CATSDSAVLGGELFF.

This chain uses TRBV2 with TRBJ2-2, with D possibly matching TRBD2 (5 bases). The CDR3 totals 15 residues. The V end lost 5 bases, the J end lost 7 bases, and 17 bases lay between the germline ends. Germline CDR1 is SNHLY and CDR2 is FYNNEI. The CDR3 DNA is TGTGCCAGCAGTTTGGGCTCCACGGGGAACGGGGAGCTGTTTTTT. It is translated as CASSLGSTGNGELFF.

The J gene is TRBJ2-1, the V gene TRBV4-2; 13 positions match TRBD2. V shed 1 base and J 4 bases; nucleotides not matched to a gene: 4. The CDR3 extends over 17 amino acids. Germline loops: CDR1 LGHNA, CDR2 YNFKEQ. CDR3 DNA: TGTGCCAGCAGCCAAGGGACTAGCGGGAGTTTTTACAATGAGCAGTTCTTC. Encoded protein: CASSQGTSGSFYNEQFF.

This clone was counted a single time. The V and J genes are TRBV5-5 and TRBJ2-5, with 8 bases identical to TRBD1. This CDR3 is 14 amino acids long. CDR1 and CDR2 from the germline V gene are SGHKS and YYEKEE (reference sequence). V lost 4 bases and J lost 4; bases outside the gene matches: 6. The CDR3 region is CASSAGQGRETQYF. The CDR3, as DNA: TGTGCCAGCAGCGCTGGACAGGGAAGAGAGACCCAGTACTTC.

The chain has TRBV19 and TRBJ1-2; maybe TRBD1 (5 bases). This CDR3 has 13 amino acids. V lost 3 bases, J lost 8 bases, and 13 bases lay in between. Germline CDR1 and CDR2: LNHDA and SQIVND (reference sequence). This chain's CDR3 is CASSMVPGYGYTF. CDR3 nucleotide sequence: TGTGCCAGTAGTATGGTCCCAGGGTACGGCTACACCTTC. The whole variable domain, filled in from reference TRBV19 and TRBJ1-2, reads DGGITQSPKYLFRKEGQNVTLSCEQNLNHDAMYWYRQDPGQGLRLIYYSQIVNDFQKGDIAEGYSVSREKKESFPLTVTSAQKNPTAFYLCASSMVPGYGYTFGSGTRLTVV.

The sample holds one count of this clone. J is TRBJ1-2 and V is TRBV14; the match to TRBD1 covers 8 bases. V gave up 5 bases and J gave up 4 bases; unmatched junction bases: 3. Germline V lookup: CDR1 SGHDN, CDR2 FVKESK. The CDR3 length is 13 residues. The CDR3 loop reads CASSDRGSYGYTF. The CDR3 DNA is TGTGCCAGCAGCGACAGGGGATCCTATGGCTACACCTTC.

V is TRBV5-1 and J is TRBJ2-5; TRBD2 matches at 8 bases. This CDR3 has 17 residues. The junction had 14 bases not matched to a gene; V was cut back by 0 bases and J by 7 bases. Germline V CDR1 and CDR2: SGHRS, YFSETQ. The CDR3 sequence is CASSLEVGGGRRGTQYF. CDR3 bases: TGCGCCAGCAGCTTGGAAGTTGGAGGCGGGAGGCGAGGGACCCAGTACTTC. Supplemented by reference TRBV5-1 and TRBJ2-5, the full variable domain reads KAGVTQTPRYLIKTRGQQVTLSCSPISGHRSVSWYQQTPGQGLQFLFEYFSETQRNKGNFPGRFSGRQFSNSRSEMNVSTLELGDSALYLCASSLEVGGGRRGTQYFGPGTRLLVL.

The chain is built from TRBV19 and TRBJ1-1; no firm D call. Trimming shortened V by 1 base and J by 4 bases, and 13 bases separated the two germline ends. Germline V gene data show CDR1 as LNHDA and CDR2 as SQIVND (reference sequence). CDR3 length equals 15 residues. CDR3 DNA: TGTGCCAGTAGTATAGTCGAGGGAGGCGGCACTGAAGCTTTCTTT. Translating gives CASSIVEGGGTEAFF.

The chain uses TRBV6-5 and TRBJ1-2; 7 bases align to TRBD1. The CDR3 covers 15 residues. Looked up from germline, CDR1 is MNHEY and CDR2 is SVGAGI. V lost 7 bases to trimming and J lost 0 bases; unmatched junction nucleotides: 8. CDR3 nucleotides: TGTGCCAGCAAGGGACAGCTAGTAGCTAACTATGGCTACACCTTC. Translating gives CASKGQLVANYGYTF.

The rearrangement joins TRBV7-8 to TRBJ1-4; possible D gene TRBD1, 5 bases. Germline-derived CDR1 and CDR2 are SGHVS and FQNEAQ. This CDR3 is built from 15 residues. Trimming cost V 4 bases and J 3 bases, with 12 bases left between them. The CDR3 spells CASSSGGGANEKLFF. The CDR3 nucleotides are TGTGCCAGCAGCTCGGGGGGGGGTGCTAATGAAAAACTGTTTTTT.

The chain joins TRBV6-5 to TRBJ2-3, with D hard to call. Germline V gives CDR1 MNHEY, CDR2 SVGAGI. Trimming removed 2 bases at V and 0 bases at J, with 6 bases between. This CDR3 comprises 14 residues. The CDR3 spells CASSYHSSTDTQYF. CDR3 DNA sequence: TGTGCCAGCAGTTACCACAGCAGCACAGATACGCAGTATTTT.

J is TRBJ2-7 and V is TRBV18; 7 bases align to TRBD2. V lost 5 bases and J lost 2; bases outside the gene matches: 3. This CDR3 region has 13 residues. The germline gives CDR1 KGHSH, CDR2 LQKENI. The CDR3 loop reads CASSAGETYEQYF. Written as DNA, the CDR3 is TGTGCCAGCTCAGCGGGAGAGACCTACGAGCAGTACTTC.

The chain employs TRBV27 and TRBJ2-2; a possible D gene is TRBD2 (6 bases). Trimming left V 6 bases short and J 3 bases short, with 11 bases between. From germline, CDR1 is MNHEY and CDR2 SMNVEV (reference sequence). There are 14 residues in the CDR3. The CDR3 loop reads CASRAGRDTGELFF. CDR3 bases: TGTGCCAGCAGGGCGGGACGGGACACCGGGGAGCTGTTTTTT.

The chain links TRBV3-1 (or the pseudogene TRBV3-2) to TRBJ1-4, with D hard to call. Germline V CDR1 and CDR2: LGHDT, YNNKEL (reference sequence). CDR3 length equals 14 residues. V dropped 4 bases and J dropped 4 bases, with 10 bases sitting between them. CDR3 sequence reads: CASSRGVFNEKLFF. Written as DNA, the CDR3 is TGTGCCAGCAGCCGGGGAGTCTTTAATGAAAAACTGTTTTTT.

The chain has TRBV6-5 and TRBJ1-2; TRBD1 matches at 9 bases. This CDR3 is built from 16 residues. Germline V CDR1 and CDR2: MNHEY, SVGAGI. With V trimmed by 3 bases and J by 7 bases, 12 bases remained unmatched. The CDR3 loop is CASSYGAGTGSFGYTF. The CDR3 nucleotides read TGTGCCAGCAGTTATGGGGCCGGGACAGGGTCGTTTGGCTACACCTTC.

This clone was recorded once. The CDR3 DNA sequence: TGTGCCAGCAGCCCCACCGACGCGGGAACAGATACGCAGTATTTT. Its protein is CASSPTDAGTDTQYF. This chain links TRBV6-5 with TRBJ2-3, with D maybe TRBD2 (6 bases). V was trimmed by 6 bases and J by 3 bases, leaving 16 bases between them. The CDR3 is 15 residues long. Germline loops: CDR1 MNHEY, CDR2 SVGAGI.

The rearrangement uses TRBV10-3 and TRBJ2-3; 11 bases match TRBD2. With 7 bases clipped from V and 14 bases from J, the junction kept 14 bases outside the gene matches. This CDR3 contains 14 residues. The germline V gene has CDR1 ENHRY and CDR2 SYGVKD. The CDR3 region is CAINNQPIAGGRYF. CDR3 coding DNA: TGTGCCATCAATAATCAACCCATAGCGGGAGGGCGGTATTTT.

This chain uses TRBV15 with TRBJ2-2; D is tentatively TRBD1 or TRBD2 (5 bases each). The CDR3 consists of 14 residues. The germline V and J ends were trimmed by 5 bases and 8 bases, with 15 bases remaining between them. The germline V gene has CDR1 LNHNV and CDR2 YYDKDF (reference sequence). CDR3 residues: CATSGRDLGGELFF. CDR3 in DNA: TGTGCCACCAGCGGCCGGGACCTTGGGGGGGAGCTGTTTTTT.

The chain is built from TRBV30 and TRBJ1-5, with D possibly matching TRBD1 (5 bases). V was clipped by 2 bases and J by 4 bases, with 9 bases between them. The V gene's germline CDR1 is GTSNPN and CDR2 SVGIG (reference sequence). The CDR3 loop spans 13 amino acids. In nucleotides, the CDR3 is TGTGCCTGGAGTTACGGACAAAATCAGCCCCAGCATTTT. As protein: CAWSYGQNQPQHF.